The 18 T cell receptor beta chains below all came from one sample that was sequenced in a study of blood T cell repertoires in COVID-19 (TCRdb year 2020). Libraries were made using the immunoSEQ multiplex PCR assay. This immuneACCESS table, as held by TCRdb, lists in-frame sequences with V and J called but not all clones. Of the missing ones, under half trace to an unresolved V gene in checked studies; the others have no known cause. The sample table shows around 60,000 clones, and about 74% are seen once. 28% of the sample is held by the ten biggest clonotypes. The sequencing sample was made of peripheral blood. These receptors all come from a woman older than 75 with acute or convalescent COVID-19.

The rearrangement joins TRBV6-5 to TRBJ2-7, with 7 bases identical to TRBD1. This CDR3 contains 15 residues. Germline V gives CDR1 MNHEY, CDR2 SVGAGI. Trimming cost V 6 bases and J 0 bases; bases outside gene matches: 8. This CDR3 reads CASRRGQQSSYEQYF. DNA of the CDR3: TGTGCCAGCAGGAGGGGACAGCAAAGCTCCTACGAGCAGTACTTC.

The rearrangement uses TRBV12-3 or TRBV12-4 and TRBJ1-5, with unresolved D. This CDR3 contains 11 residues. Trimming stripped 4 bases from V and 11 bases from J, with 9 bases between. For the CDR3, the DNA is TGTGCCAGCAGTTCCGGTCTCTCCCAGCATTTT. This codes for CASSSGLSQHF.

J is TRBJ1-1 and V is TRBV6-4; D gene unclear. The germline CDR1 and CDR2 sequences are MRHNA and SNTAGT. Trimming removed 3 bases from V and 8 bases from J, with 7 bases in between. The CDR3 sequence is 11 residues long. CDR3 coding DNA: TGTGCCAGCAGTGAGGCAGGAGAAGCTTTCTTT. This encodes CASSEAGEAFF.

The rearrangement uses TRBV7-8 and TRBJ2-1, with TRBD2 matching over 14 bases. The CDR3 is made up of 15 amino acids. The V and J ends lost 3 bases and 8 bases, in that order; junction bases with no gene match: 3. Germline assignment: CDR1 SGHVS and CDR2 FQNEAQ. The CDR3 DNA follows: TGTGCCAGCAGCTTCGGGACTAGCGGGAGCTATGAGCAGTTCTTC. Its translation is CASSFGTSGSYEQFF.

The chain has TRBV19 and TRBJ1-2; the match to TRBD1 covers 8 bases. Trimming cost V 7 bases and J 6 bases; bases outside gene matches: 4. In germline, CDR1 is LNHDA, CDR2 SQIVND (reference sequence). CDR3 size: 12 residues. The CDR3 coding sequence is TGTGCCAGTACCCAGGGGGCGCATGGCTACACCTTC. It specifies CASTQGAHGYTF.

J is TRBJ2-3 and V is TRBV23-1, with 8 bases identical to TRBD1. TRBV23-1 is reported as an ORF; its role is uncertain. With V trimmed by 6 bases and J by 6 bases, 14 bases remained unmatched. The CDR3 has 16 amino acids. Here the CDR3 reads CASSLRDRSSGDTQYF. CDR3 coding DNA: TGCGCCAGCAGCCTCCGGGACAGGTCCTCGGGTGATACGCAGTATTTT.

This clone was seen only once. The rearrangement links TRBV29-1 to TRBJ2-7, with D possibly being TRBD2 (5 bases). The CDR3 consists of 11 residues. Per the germline V gene, CDR1 is SQVTM and CDR2 is ANQGSEA. With 6 bases removed from V and 7 bases from J, the gap between germline ends came to 13 bases. This CDR3 reads CSVVTPGEQYF. For the CDR3, the DNA is TGCAGCGTCGTGACCCCGGGAGAGCAGTACTTC.

This chain connects TRBV9 to TRBJ1-2; possible D gene TRBD1, 5 bases. Between the trimmed V and J ends, which lost 6 bases and 3 bases, there was a span of 9 bases. This CDR3 contains 12 residues. Germline V gives CDR1 SGDLS, CDR2 YYNGEE. Written as DNA, the CDR3 is TGTGCCAGCACCGCGGGGGACTATGGCTACACCTTC. Its translation: CASTAGDYGYTF.

This clone has a handful of counts. The chain joins TRBV7-2 to TRBJ2-7; perhaps TRBD2 as D (6 bases). Per germline, CDR1 SGHTA and CDR2 FQGNSA. V lost 4 bases and J 4 bases, leaving 20 bases between the germline ends. CDR3 length: 16 amino acids. CDR3 protein: CASSSSVEAAFYEQYF. Written as DNA, the CDR3 is TGTGCCAGCAGCTCTAGCGTGGAGGCAGCGTTTTACGAGCAGTACTTC.

J is TRBJ1-6 and V is TRBV5-1; TRBD1 aligns across 8 bases. The CDR3 is 14 amino acids. Germline lookup yields CDR1 SGHRS and CDR2 YFSETQ. With V trimmed by 0 bases and J by 8 bases, 1 base remained unmatched. The chain's CDR3 is CASSLEQGDSPLHF. Written as DNA, the CDR3 is TGCGCCAGCAGCTTGGAACAGGGGGATTCACCCCTCCACTTT. Full variable domain (missing parts from reference TRBV5-1 and TRBJ1-6): KAGVTQTPRYLIKTRGQQVTLSCSPISGHRSVSWYQQTPGQGLQFLFEYFSETQRNKGNFPGRFSGRQFSNSRSEMNVSTLELGDSALYLCASSLEQGDSPLHFGNGTRLTVT.

V gene TRBV5-1 combines with J gene TRBJ2-7; 7 nucleotides match TRBD2. CDR1 and CDR2 (germline): SGHRS, YFSETQ. This CDR3 has 15 residues. The trim removed 0 bases at V and 7 bases at J, leaving 10 bases unmatched. DNA for the CDR3: TGCGCCAGCAGCTTGGCCCCGGGAGGTCTGGAAGAGCAGTACTTC. Translating it yields CASSLAPGGLEEQYF.

The chain links TRBV4-1 to TRBJ2-5; 9 bases align to TRBD1. Per the germline V gene, CDR1 is MGHRA and CDR2 is YSYEKL. The CDR3 consists of 18 residues. V lost 0 bases and J lost 6; bases outside the gene matches: 14. CDR3 DNA sequence: TGCGCCAGCAGCCAAGATCCTCTGGCTACAGGGGGCTTGAAGACCCAGTACTTC. Translation: CASSQDPLATGGLKTQYF.

The chain uses TRBV18 and TRBJ2-7, with a possible D match to TRBD1 (6 bases). V dropped 2 bases and J dropped 4 bases, with 12 bases sitting between them. The CDR3 loop spans 14 amino acids. Germline V gives CDR1 KGHSH, CDR2 LQKENI. Written as DNA, the CDR3 is TGTGCCAGCTCACCAAGGACAGACCCGTACGAGCAGTACTTC. Its translation: CASSPRTDPYEQYF.

This sequence joins TRBV4-2 and TRBJ1-1; D ambiguous. The CDR3 extends over 12 amino acids. Germline assignment: CDR1 LGHNA and CDR2 YNFKEQ. V shed 0 bases and J shed 8 bases, with 7 bases lying between them. The CDR3 sequence: CASSQDHREAFF. The DNA of the CDR3 is TGTGCCAGCAGCCAAGACCACCGGGAAGCTTTCTTT.

The chain employs TRBV4-2 and TRBJ2-2, with D maybe TRBD2 (5 bases). Germline CDR1 and CDR2: LGHNA and YNFKEQ. This CDR3 has 15 residues. Trimming pared 0 bases from V and 0 bases from J, leaving 5 bases between. CDR3 loop: CASSQDGTNTGELFF. CDR3 in DNA: TGTGCCAGCAGCCAAGACGGGACGAACACCGGGGAGCTGTTTTTT.

The chain joins TRBV7-3 to TRBJ2-3, with D possibly TRBD1 on 5 matching bases. Trimming shortened V by 3 bases and J by 2 bases, and 12 bases separated the two germline ends. The germline V gene encodes CDR1 SGHTA and CDR2 FQGTGA. The CDR3 spans 15 residues. The CDR3 coding sequence is TGTGCCAGCAGCTTTTCTGGGGCATACACAGATACGCAGTATTTT. This encodes CASSFSGAYTDTQYF.

The chain links TRBV28 to TRBJ2-3; D possibly corresponds to TRBD2 (5 bases). The CDR3 loop spans 14 amino acids. The V gene lost 2 bases and the J gene lost 6 bases, with 12 bases spanning the gap. Per germline, CDR1 MDHEN and CDR2 SYDVKM. For the CDR3, the DNA is TGTGCCAGCAGTTTAGGTTTAGGAGGCGATACGCAGTATTTT. Translated: CASSLGLGGDTQYF.

A word on this clone: Sequence at one end of the junction differs from germline and may be a read error. The chain joins TRBV19 to TRBJ1-1; unclear D gene. There are 13 residues in the CDR3. Germline lookup yields CDR1 LNHDA and CDR2 SQIVND (reference sequence). The CDR3 here is CASSVDIHTEAFF. In nucleotides, the CDR3 is TGTGCCAGTAGTGTAGACATTCACACTGAAGCTTTCTTT. Drawing the rest from reference TRBV19 and TRBJ1-1, the complete variable domain is DGGITQSPKYLFRKEGQNVTLSCEQNLNHDAMYWYRQDPGQGLRLIYYSQIVNDFQKGDIAEGYSVSREKKESFPLTVTSAQKNPTAFYLCASSVDIHTEAFFGQGTRLTVV.